The entry below gives a single TCR beta chain sequence along with its context. No antigen is known for it. This sample is drawn from a study of cytomegalovirus exposure and HLA in healthy donors. Study-wide points: A later analysis by the authors found several of the most significant clusters apparently linked to common viral pathogens. Researchers left out some V segments, among them TRBV6-2 and TRBV6-3, as indistinguishable.

PCR was performed using 60 Vbeta and 13 Jbeta primers. TCRdb's copy holds only in-frame clones and misses some; the assay was immunoSEQ multiplex PCR. The sample has roughly 170,000 clones; approximately 80% are singletons. Per germline, CDR1 MDHEN and CDR2 SYDVKM. This CDR3 region has 12 residues. V dropped 1 base and J dropped 7 bases, with 7 bases sitting between them. This chain links TRBV28 with TRBJ1-1; the D is unclear. The TCR comes from a woman in her 30s in good health and CMV-seronegative. The source material was PBMCs. This chain's CDR3 is CASSLYQYEAFF. CDR3 sequence (DNA): TGTGCCAGCAGTTTATATCAGTATGAAGCTTTCTTT.